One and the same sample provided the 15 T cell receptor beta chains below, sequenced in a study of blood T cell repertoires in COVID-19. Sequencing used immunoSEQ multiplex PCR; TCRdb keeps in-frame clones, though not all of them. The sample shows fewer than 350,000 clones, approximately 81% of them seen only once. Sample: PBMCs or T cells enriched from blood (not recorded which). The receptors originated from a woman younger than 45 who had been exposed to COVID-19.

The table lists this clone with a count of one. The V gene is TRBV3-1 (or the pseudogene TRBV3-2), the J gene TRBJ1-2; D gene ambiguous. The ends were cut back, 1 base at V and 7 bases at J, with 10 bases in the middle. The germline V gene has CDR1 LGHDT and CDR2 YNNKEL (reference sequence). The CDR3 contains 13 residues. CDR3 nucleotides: TGTGCCAGCAGCCAAGTCGTCGGGTTTGGCTACACCTTC. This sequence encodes CASSQVVGFGYTF.

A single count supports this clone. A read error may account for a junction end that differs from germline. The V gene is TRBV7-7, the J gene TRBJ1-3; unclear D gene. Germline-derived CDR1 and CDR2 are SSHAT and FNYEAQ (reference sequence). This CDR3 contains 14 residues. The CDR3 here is CASSPSNTGNTIYF. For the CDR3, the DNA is TGTGCTAGCAGTCCCTCCAACACAGGAAACACCATATATTTT.

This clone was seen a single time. The chain's CDR3 is CASSSPLTDCTF. CDR3 DNA sequence: TGTGCCAGCAGCTCCCCGCTAACCGACTGCACCTTC. This chain uses TRBV5-4 with TRBJ1-2; D gene ambiguous. Trimming took 3 bases from V and 13 from J, leaving 16 bases between them. The CDR3 totals 12 residues. Germline V CDR1 and CDR2: SGHNT, YYREEE (reference sequence).

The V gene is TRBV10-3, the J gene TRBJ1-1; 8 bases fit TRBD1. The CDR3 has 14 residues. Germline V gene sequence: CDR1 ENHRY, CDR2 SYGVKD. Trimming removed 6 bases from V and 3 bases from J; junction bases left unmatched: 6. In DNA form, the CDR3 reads TGTGCCATCAGAAACCGGGGACAGGACACTGAAGCTTTCTTT. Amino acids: CAIRNRGQDTEAFF.

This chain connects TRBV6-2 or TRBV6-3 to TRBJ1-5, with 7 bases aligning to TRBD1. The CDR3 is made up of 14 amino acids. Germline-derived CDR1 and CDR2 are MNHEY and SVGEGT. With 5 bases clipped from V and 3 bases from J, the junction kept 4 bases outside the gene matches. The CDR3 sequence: CASSLQGSNQPQHF. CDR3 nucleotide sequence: TGTGCCAGCAGTCTACAGGGGTCCAATCAGCCCCAGCATTTT.

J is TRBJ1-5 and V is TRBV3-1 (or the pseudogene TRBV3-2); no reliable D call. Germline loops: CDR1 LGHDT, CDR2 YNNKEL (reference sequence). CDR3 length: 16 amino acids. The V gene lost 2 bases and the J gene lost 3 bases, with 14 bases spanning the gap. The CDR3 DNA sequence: TGTGCCAGCAGCCAAACGAGGAGGGCTATCAATCAGCCCCAGCATTTT. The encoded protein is CASSQTRRAINQPQHF.

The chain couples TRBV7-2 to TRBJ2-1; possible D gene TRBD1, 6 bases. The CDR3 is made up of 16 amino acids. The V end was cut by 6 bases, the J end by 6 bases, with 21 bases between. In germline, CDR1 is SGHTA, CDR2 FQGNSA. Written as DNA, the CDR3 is TGTGCCAGCAGGTTCAGACCGACCAGGGGTTCCAATGAGCAGTTCTTC. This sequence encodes CASRFRPTRGSNEQFF.

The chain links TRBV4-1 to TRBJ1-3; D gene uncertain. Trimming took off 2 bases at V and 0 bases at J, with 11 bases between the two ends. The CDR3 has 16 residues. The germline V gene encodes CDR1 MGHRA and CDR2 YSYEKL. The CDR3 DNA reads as TGCGCCAGCAGCCAACGCTTAGAGGGCTCTGGAAACACCATATATTTT. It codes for CASSQRLEGSGNTIYF.

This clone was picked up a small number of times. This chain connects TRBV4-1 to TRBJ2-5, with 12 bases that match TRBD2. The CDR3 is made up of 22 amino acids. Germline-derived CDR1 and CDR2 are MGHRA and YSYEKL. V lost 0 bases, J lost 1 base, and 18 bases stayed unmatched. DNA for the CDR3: TGCGCCAGCAGCCAAGATCCCGGAATCCGGGGACTAGCGGGTTGGAGCCAAGAGACCCAGTACTTC. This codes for CASSQDPGIRGLAGWSQETQYF.

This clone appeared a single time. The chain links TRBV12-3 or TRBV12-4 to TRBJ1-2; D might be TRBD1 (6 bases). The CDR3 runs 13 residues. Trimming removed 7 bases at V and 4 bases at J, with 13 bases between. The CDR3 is CASIGTNLYGYTF. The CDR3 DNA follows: TGTGCCAGCATCGGGACAAATCTCTATGGCTACACCTTC.

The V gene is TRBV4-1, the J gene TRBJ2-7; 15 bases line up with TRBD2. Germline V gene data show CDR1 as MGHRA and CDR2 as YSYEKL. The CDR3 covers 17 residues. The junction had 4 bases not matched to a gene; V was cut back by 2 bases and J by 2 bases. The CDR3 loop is CASSQWGLAGGPYEQYF. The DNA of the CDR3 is TGCGCCAGCAGCCAATGGGGACTAGCGGGAGGCCCCTACGAGCAGTACTTC.

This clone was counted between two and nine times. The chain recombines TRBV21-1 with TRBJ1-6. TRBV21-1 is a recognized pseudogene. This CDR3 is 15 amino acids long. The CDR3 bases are TGTGCCAGCAGTTGTCCGGGAAGTGATAATTCACCCCTCCACTTT. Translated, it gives CASSCPGSDNSPLHF.

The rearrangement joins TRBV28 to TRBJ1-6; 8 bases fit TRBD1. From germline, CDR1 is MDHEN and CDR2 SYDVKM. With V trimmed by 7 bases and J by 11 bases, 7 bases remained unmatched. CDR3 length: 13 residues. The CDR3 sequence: CASTTGGAAPLHF. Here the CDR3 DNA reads TGTGCCAGCACCACAGGGGGGGCGGCACCCCTCCACTTT.

CDR3 sequence (DNA): TGTGCCAGCACTGTCTTTCTTAATGAAAAACTGTTTTTT. It specifies CASTVFLNEKLFF. This chain links TRBV28 with TRBJ1-4, with D unresolved. Germline lookup yields CDR1 MDHEN and CDR2 SYDVKM. The CDR3 consists of 13 residues. Trimming left V 7 bases short and J 4 bases short, with 10 bases between.

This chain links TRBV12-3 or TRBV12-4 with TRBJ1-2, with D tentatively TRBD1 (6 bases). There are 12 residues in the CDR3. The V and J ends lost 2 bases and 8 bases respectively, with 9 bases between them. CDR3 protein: CASSLTGQGYTF. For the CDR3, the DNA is TGTGCCAGCAGTTTAACAGGGCAAGGCTACACCTTC.